This T cell receptor beta chain is from a study of blood T cell repertoires in COVID-19. On the study more broadly: Italy, Spain and the United States were the sources of the convalescent and acute COVID-19 samples. PBMCs, B-cell-depleted T cells, or T cells were the source of the cDNA or gDNA that made up the material.

Authors' methods: Estimation of nucleated cell counts relied on the amplification of reference gene primers. TCRdb's copy holds only in-frame clones and misses some; the assay was immunoSEQ multiplex PCR. From that table come the V and J calls and clone size; the DNA was used to work out D and trimming. The sample carries 60,000 to 75,000 clones, approximately 88% recorded once. V was pared by 2 bases and J by 7 bases, with 15 bases between. Germline values: CDR1 SGHKS, CDR2 YYEKEE (reference sequence). This CDR3 has 15 residues. The sequenced material came from peripheral blood. The receptor comes from an elderly woman with acute or convalescent COVID-19. V gene TRBV5-5 combines with J gene TRBJ2-2; TRBD1 might be the D (6 bases). CDR3 in DNA: TGTGCCAGCAGCTTTACAGGGCTGCGTGGCGGGGAGCTGTTTTTT. Protein sequence: CASSFTGLRGGELFF.